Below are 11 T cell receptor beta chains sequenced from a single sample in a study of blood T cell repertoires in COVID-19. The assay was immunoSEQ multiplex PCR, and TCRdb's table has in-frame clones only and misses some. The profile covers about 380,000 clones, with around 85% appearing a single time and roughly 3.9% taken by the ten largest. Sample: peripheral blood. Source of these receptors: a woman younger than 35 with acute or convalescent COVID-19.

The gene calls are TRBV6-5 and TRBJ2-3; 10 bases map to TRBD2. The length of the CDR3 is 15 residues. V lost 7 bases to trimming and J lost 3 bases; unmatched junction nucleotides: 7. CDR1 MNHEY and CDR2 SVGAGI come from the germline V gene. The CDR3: CASNPRTSGTDTQYF. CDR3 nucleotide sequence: TGTGCCAGCAATCCTCGGACTAGCGGAACAGATACGCAGTATTTT.

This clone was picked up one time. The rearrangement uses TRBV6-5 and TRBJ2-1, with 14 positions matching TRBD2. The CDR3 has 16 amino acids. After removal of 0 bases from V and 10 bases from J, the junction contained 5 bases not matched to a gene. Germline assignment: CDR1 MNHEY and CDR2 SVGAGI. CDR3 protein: CASSYSTSGRAPEQFF. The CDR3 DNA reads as TGTGCCAGCAGTTACTCGACTAGCGGGAGGGCCCCCGAGCAGTTCTTC.

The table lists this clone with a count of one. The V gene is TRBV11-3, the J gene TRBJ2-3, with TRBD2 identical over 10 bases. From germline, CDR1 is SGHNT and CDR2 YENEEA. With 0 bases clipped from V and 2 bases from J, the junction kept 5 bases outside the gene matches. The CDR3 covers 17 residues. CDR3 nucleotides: TGTGCCAGCAGCTTAGACCGGACTAGCGGATACACAGATACGCAGTATTTT. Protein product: CASSLDRTSGYTDTQYF.

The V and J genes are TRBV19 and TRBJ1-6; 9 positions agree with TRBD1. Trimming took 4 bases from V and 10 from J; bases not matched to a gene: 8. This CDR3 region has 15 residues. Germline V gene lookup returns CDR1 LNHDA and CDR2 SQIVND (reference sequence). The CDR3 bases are TGTGCCAGTAGTACCCGGGACAGGGTGGAATCACCCCTCCACTTT. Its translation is CASSTRDRVESPLHF.

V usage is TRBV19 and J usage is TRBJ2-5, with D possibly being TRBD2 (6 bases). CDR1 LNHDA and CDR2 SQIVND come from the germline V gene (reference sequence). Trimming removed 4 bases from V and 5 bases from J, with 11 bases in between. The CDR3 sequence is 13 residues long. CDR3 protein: CASSRRAPETQYF. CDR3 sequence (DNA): TGTGCCAGTAGTAGGAGGGCGCCGGAGACCCAGTACTTC.

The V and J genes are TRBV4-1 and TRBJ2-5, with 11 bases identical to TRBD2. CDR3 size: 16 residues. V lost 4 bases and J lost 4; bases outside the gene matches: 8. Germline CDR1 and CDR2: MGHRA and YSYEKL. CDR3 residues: CASSPIAGGPGETQYF. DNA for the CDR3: TGCGCCAGCAGCCCCATAGCGGGAGGGCCTGGAGAGACCCAGTACTTC.

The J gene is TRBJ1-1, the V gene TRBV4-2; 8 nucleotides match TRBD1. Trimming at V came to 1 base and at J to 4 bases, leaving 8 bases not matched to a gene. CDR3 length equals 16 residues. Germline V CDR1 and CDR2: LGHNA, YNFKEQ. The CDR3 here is CASSQGQGAASTEAFF. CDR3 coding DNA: TGTGCCAGCAGCCAAGGGCAGGGGGCGGCGAGCACTGAAGCTTTCTTT.

CDR3 nucleotide sequence: TGTGCCAGCAGTTCGCCCCAAAGCGGGACCTACGAGCAGTACTTC. Encoded protein: CASSSPQSGTYEQYF. The genes are TRBV28 and TRBJ2-7, with 7 bases fitting TRBD2. V lost 4 bases and J lost 2; bases outside the gene matches: 8. Germline CDR1 reads MDHEN; CDR2 reads SYDVKM. This CDR3 region has 15 residues.

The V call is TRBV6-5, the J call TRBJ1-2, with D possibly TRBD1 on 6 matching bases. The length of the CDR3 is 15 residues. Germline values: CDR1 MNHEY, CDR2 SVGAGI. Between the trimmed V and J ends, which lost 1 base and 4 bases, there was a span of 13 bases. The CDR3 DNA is TGTGCCAGCAGTTACTTGGGGGCAGGGGCCTATGGCTACACCTTC. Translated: CASSYLGAGAYGYTF.

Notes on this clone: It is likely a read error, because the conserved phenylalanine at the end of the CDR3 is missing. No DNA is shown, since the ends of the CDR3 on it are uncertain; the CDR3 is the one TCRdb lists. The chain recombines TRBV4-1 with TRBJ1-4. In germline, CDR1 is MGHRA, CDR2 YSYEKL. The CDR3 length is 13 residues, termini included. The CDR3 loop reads CASSQASFPGTMR.

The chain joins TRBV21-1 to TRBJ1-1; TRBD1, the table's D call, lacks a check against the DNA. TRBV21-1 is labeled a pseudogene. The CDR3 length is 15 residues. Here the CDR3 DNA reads TGTGCCAGCAGCAAAAGGGGCAGGAGGAACACTGAAGCTTTCTTT. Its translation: CASSKRGRRNTEAFF.